These T cell receptor beta chains were read from a single sample in a study of CD8+CD57+ T cells in acquired aplastic anemia. TCRdb processed the reads anew with MiXCR; each CDR3 protein has one entry. The sample comprises some 140,000 distinct CDR3 sequences, about 50% of which are singletons, and 9.5% to 15% rests with the top ten. Sequencing input: sorted CD4+, CD8+, or CD8+CD57+ T cells (not recorded which) from PBMCs. The receptors here all came from a human donor with aplastic anemia. CDR3s include the opening cysteine and the closing phenylalanine or tryptophan.

v_call,cdr3_aa
TRBV3-1,CASSDTSGGELETQYF
TRBV2,CASSGSGSYEQYF
TRBV7-7,CASSLAENQPQHF
TRBV27,CASHQTGQGGEQYF
TRBV12-3/TRBV12-4,CASSLDPPGTQYF
TRBV9,CASSEGPSQPQHF
TRBV13,CASSLDGNEQFF
TRBV20-1,CSARARSDYEQYF
TRBV7-9,CASSRSGAETQYF
TRBV4-3,CASSQDRKNNSPLHF
TRBV20-1,CSARVLAGIHNEQFF
TRBV2,CASSDRLASYEQYF
TRBV4-3,CASSQEDVEDTQYF
TRBV24-1,CATSDSSRSSYNEQFF
TRBV29-1,CSVRVGGEQFF
TRBV7-9,CASSWDSSYEQYF
TRBV10-3,CAISDPLTSRRSTYEQYF
TRBV20-1,CSAPGQLNTEAFF
TRBV24-1,CATSEGGQGLGQPQHF
TRBV6-1,CASSEGGQVGEQYF
TRBV20-1,CSARHYEQYF
TRBV29-1,CSVELFEGSRGNTIYF
TRBV19,CASSDRTTGVYSYEQYF
TRBV4-1,CASSQAPISLREQYF
TRBV7-9,CASSWAFDGVQFF
TRBV10-3,CAISATSGIAKNIQYF
TRBV7-9,CASSLGAGWNQPQHF
TRBV7-2,CASSPKRGGGGSTDTQYF
TRBV20-1,CSASILQGVRDEQFF
TRBV10-2,CASSESLDRNQETQYF
TRBV7-9,CASSYPRDSKSTDTQYF
TRBV20-1,CSARSLDRDFSGYTF
TRBV15,CATSTANSNQPQHF
TRBV19,CASRGPMNEQFF
TRBV4-2,CASSPSVGTGTDTQYF
TRBV13,CASSLISEGQPQHF
TRBV12-5,CASGLGQNQPQHF
TRBV5-1,CASSPRGTQETQYF
TRBV10-2,CASAPIGGQYNYGHTF
TRBV29-1,CSTGPLKIDTQYF
TRBV20-1,CSARNSDRGNYGYTF
TRBV9,CASSRGREKLFF
TRBV6-4,CASSDSRGGIDTQYF
TRBV29-1,CSVYVGELFF